This T cell receptor (beta chain) emerged from a study of T cell responses to AZD1222 COVID-19 vaccine. A note on this clone: Its antigen remains unknown.

This table comes from immunoSEQ multiplex PCR, and its TCRdb copy is limited to in-frame clones, with some not included. The table lists more than 85,000 clones, over 85% of them singletons. With 2 bases clipped from V and 2 bases from J, the junction kept 8 bases outside the gene matches. This CDR3 region has 18 residues. The germline V gene encodes CDR1 SNHLY and CDR2 FYNNEI. Notes on the study in general: When two AZD1222 doses had been given, Spike-specific TCR breadth and depth rose. Clonal diversity was possibly underestimated; the donors were predominantly white British and more often female.

Second-dose intervals of approximately 4 or approximately 12 weeks were pooled. The chain links TRBV2 to TRBJ1-4; TRBD1 matches at 10 bases. The clonotype originates from an adult who received the AZD1222 COVID-19 vaccine. Source: peripheral blood, taken 28 days after the second AZD1222 dose. This CDR3 reads CASSERGQGITTNEKLFF. The CDR3 DNA sequence: TGTGCCAGCAGTGAAAGGGGACAGGGGATTACGACTAATGAAAAACTGTTTTTT.